The clone carrying this T cell receptor beta chain was detected many times. Its target is not known. This specimen belongs to a study of early T cells in non-severe SARS-CoV-2 infection. For the study at large: Chains were not paired, and sequencing was done on bulk RNA from unsorted whole blood. The study's findings and limits: In VDJdb matching, anti-spike CD8 responses were favored while private and CD4 specificities went missing.

Unique molecular identifiers tagged individual cDNA molecules. TCRdb called the 5' RACE reads again in MiXCR, with one record for every CDR3 protein. The data hold 35,000 to 45,000 distinct CDR3 sequences, with roughly 6.8% observed a single time. Germline V CDR1 and CDR2: LNHDA, SQIVND (reference sequence). J lost 2 bases, V lost 3 bases, and 1 base had no gene match. CDR3 length: 15 residues. This chain connects TRBV19 to TRBJ2-6, with TRBD1 identical over 7 bases. The sequence was obtained from an adult who was a healthcare worker with PCR-confirmed SARS-CoV-2 infection or an uninfected control (not recorded which). This material consisted of whole blood, taken at baseline. The CDR3 DNA is TGTGCCAGTAGTATCGACAGGGCTGGGGCCAACGTCCTGACTTTC. It is translated as CASSIDRAGANVLTF.